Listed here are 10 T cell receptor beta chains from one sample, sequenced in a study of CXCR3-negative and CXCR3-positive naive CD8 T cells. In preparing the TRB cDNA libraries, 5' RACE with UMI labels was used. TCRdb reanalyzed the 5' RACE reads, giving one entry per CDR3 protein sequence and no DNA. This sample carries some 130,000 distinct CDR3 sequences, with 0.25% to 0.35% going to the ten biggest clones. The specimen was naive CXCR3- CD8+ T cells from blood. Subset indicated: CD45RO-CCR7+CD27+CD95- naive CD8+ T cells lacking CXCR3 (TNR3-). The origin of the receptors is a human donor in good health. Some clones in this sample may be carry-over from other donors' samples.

The CDR3 region is CASSQGPNEQFF. The chain has TRBV4-1 and TRBJ2-1. This CDR3 has 12 amino acids. Germline CDR1 is MGHRA and CDR2 is YSYEKL.

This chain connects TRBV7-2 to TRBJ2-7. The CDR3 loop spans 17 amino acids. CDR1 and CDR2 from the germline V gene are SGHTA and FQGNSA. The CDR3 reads CASSPGRVKAEPYEQYF. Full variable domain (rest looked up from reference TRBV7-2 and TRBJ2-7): GAGVSQSPSNKVTEKGKDVELRCDPISGHTALYWYRQSLGQGLEFLIYFQGNSAPDKSGLPSDRFSAERTGGSVSTLTIQRTQQEDSAVYLCASSPGRVKAEPYEQYFGPGTRLTVT.

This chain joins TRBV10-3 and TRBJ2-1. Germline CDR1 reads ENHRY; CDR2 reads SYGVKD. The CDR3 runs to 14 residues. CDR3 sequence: CAISESTSLDEQFF.

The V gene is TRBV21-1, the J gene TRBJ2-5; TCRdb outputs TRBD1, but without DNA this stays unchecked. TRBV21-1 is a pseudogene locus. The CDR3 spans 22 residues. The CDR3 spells CASSKDSGSGGARSQYQETQYF.

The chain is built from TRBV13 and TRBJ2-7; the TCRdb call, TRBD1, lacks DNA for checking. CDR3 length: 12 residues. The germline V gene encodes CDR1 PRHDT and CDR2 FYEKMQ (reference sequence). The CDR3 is CASSPGTVEQYF.

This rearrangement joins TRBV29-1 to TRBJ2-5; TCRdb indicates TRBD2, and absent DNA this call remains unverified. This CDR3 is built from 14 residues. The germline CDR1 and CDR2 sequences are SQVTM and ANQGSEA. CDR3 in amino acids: CSVDAGGPLKTQYF.

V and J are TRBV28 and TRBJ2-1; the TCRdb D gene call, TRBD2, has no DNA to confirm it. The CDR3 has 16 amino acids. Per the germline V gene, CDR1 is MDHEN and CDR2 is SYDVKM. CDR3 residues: CASTSLRRDYRDEQFF.

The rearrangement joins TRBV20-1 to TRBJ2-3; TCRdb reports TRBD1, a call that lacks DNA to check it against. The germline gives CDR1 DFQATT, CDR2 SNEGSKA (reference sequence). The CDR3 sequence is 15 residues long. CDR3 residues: CSAIDWGAGTDAQYF.

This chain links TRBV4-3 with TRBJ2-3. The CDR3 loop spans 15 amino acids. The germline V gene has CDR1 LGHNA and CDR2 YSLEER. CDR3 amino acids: CASSLRISSTDTQYF.

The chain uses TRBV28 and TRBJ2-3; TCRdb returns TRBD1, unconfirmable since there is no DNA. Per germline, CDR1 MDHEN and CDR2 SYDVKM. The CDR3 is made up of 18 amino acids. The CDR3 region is CASSSPFVQGASTDTQYF.